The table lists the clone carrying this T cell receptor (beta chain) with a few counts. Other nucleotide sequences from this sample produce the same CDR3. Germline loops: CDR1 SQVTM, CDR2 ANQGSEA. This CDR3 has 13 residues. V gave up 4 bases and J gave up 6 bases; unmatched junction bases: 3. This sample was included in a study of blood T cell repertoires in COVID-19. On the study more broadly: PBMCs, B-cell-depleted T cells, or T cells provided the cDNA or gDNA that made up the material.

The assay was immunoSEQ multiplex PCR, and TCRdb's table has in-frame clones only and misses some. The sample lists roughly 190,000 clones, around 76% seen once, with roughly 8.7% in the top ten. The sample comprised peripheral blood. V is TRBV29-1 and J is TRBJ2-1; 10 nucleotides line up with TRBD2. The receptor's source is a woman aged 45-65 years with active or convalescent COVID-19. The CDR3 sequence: CSVASGSFNEQFF. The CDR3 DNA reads TGCAGCGTTGCTAGCGGGAGTTTCAATGAGCAGTTCTTC.